These 17 T cell receptor beta chains came from one sample sequenced in a study of shared clonotypes between healthy human individuals. Here immunoSEQ multiplex PCR was the method, and the copy in TCRdb shows in-frame clones only, minus some. The sample lists approximately 500,000 clones; about 80% were seen once. Sequenced sample: PBMCs. These TCRs come from a woman between 40 and 55 years old in good health. Some clones in this sample may be carry-over from other donors' samples.

V and J are TRBV7-2 and TRBJ2-3; possible D gene TRBD2, 5 bases. Germline-derived CDR1 and CDR2 are SGHTA and FQGNSA. The CDR3 runs 13 residues. The V gene lost 5 bases and the J gene lost 8 bases, with 14 bases spanning the gap. CDR3 in DNA: TGTGCCAGCAGCCCCCTCTCGAGCGGTACGCAGTATTTT. This encodes CASSPLSSGTQYF.

This clone was seen a single time. The same CDR3 can be traced to other DNA sequences in this sample. This sequence joins TRBV30 and TRBJ1-1; the D is unclear. This CDR3 has 13 amino acids. The V gene lost 2 bases and the J gene lost 3 bases, with 10 bases spanning the gap. Germline loops: CDR1 GTSNPN, CDR2 SVGIG (reference sequence). As DNA, the CDR3 is TGTGCCTGGAGTCCGGACCTGGACACTGAAGCTTTCTTT. Amino acid sequence: CAWSPDLDTEAFF.

To note about this clone: This sample includes further DNA sequences coding for the same CDR3. The gene calls are TRBV10-3 and TRBJ1-4; a weak D match, TRBD1 (5 bases). Trimming left V 6 bases short and J 3 bases short, with 20 bases between. CDR3 size: 17 residues. In germline, CDR1 is ENHRY, CDR2 SYGVKD. The CDR3 loop reads CAISQGEGGVANEKLFF. The CDR3 nucleotides are TGTGCCATCAGCCAGGGAGAGGGCGGTGTGGCTAATGAAAAACTGTTTTTT.

The J gene is TRBJ1-5, the V gene TRBV13, with 9 positions matching TRBD1. Looked up from germline, CDR1 is PRHDT and CDR2 is FYEKMQ (reference sequence). After removal of 5 bases from V and 1 base from J, the junction contained 6 bases not matched to a gene. This CDR3 contains 16 residues. CDR3 in amino acids: CASSLGQGGSNQPQHF. CDR3 sequence (DNA): TGTGCCAGCAGCCTGGGACAGGGCGGGAGCAATCAGCCCCAGCATTTT.

This clone occurred once. The chain joins TRBV18 to TRBJ1-3, with a weak D call TRBD1 (5 bases). Trimming shortened V by 5 bases and J by 0 bases, and 11 bases separated the two germline ends. The germline V gene has CDR1 KGHSH and CDR2 LQKENI. The CDR3 length is 15 residues. This chain's CDR3 is CASSETVNSGNTIYF. In DNA, the CDR3 is TGTGCCAGCTCAGAGACAGTTAACTCTGGAAACACCATATATTTT.

J is TRBJ1-2 and V is TRBV28; D is uncertain. V lost 8 bases, J lost 8 bases, and 21 bases lay in between. The CDR3 spans 14 residues. Germline CDR1 reads MDHEN; CDR2 reads SYDVKM. CDR3 sequence reads: CASRPHGSPGGYTF. DNA for the CDR3: TGTGCCAGCCGACCACACGGTTCTCCTGGCGGCTACACCTTC.

The CDR3 DNA reads TGTGCCAGCAACAGGGTAGGCTACGAGCAGTACTTC. As protein: CASNRVGYEQYF. The chain couples TRBV6-1 to TRBJ2-7; a possible D gene is TRBD1 (6 bases). V shed 7 bases and J shed 3 bases, with 10 bases lying between them. This CDR3 has 12 amino acids. Germline V gene lookup returns CDR1 MNHNS and CDR2 SASEGT.

This chain uses TRBV7-7 with TRBJ1-2; 10 nucleotides agree with TRBD1. This CDR3 comprises 13 residues. In germline, CDR1 is SSHAT, CDR2 FNYEAQ (reference sequence). The junction had 5 bases not matched to a gene; V was cut back by 5 bases and J by 8 bases. The CDR3 bases are TGTGCCAGCAGCCGTGGGACAGGGGAAGGCTACACCTTC. Its protein product is CASSRGTGEGYTF.

The chain combines TRBV7-3 with TRBJ2-3; D unclear. V was pared by 5 bases and J by 0 bases, with 12 bases between. Germline V gene data show CDR1 as SGHTA and CDR2 as FQGTGA. The CDR3 loop spans 15 amino acids. CDR3 DNA: TGTGCCAGCAGCGCGTCCTCCATAAGCACAGATACGCAGTATTTT. The encoded protein is CASSASSISTDTQYF.

This clone was observed a single time. V usage is TRBV15 and J usage is TRBJ2-3; D is possibly TRBD2 (6 bases). CDR3 size: 14 residues. Germline V gene sequence: CDR1 LNHNV, CDR2 YYDKDF (reference sequence). Trimming pared 4 bases from V and 4 bases from J, leaving 12 bases between. The CDR3 region is CATSTRLVPDTQYF. In DNA, the CDR3 is TGTGCCACCAGCACCCGACTAGTCCCAGATACGCAGTATTTT.

This sequence joins TRBV10-2 and TRBJ2-5, with TRBD1 as a possible D gene (6 bases). CDR3 size: 12 residues. The V gene's germline CDR1 is WSHSY and CDR2 SAAADI. With 6 bases removed from V and 5 bases from J, the gap between germline ends came to 10 bases. CDR3 coding DNA: TGCGCCAGCAGGGAACAGGGTGAGACCCAGTACTTC. This sequence encodes CASREQGETQYF.

V is TRBV28 and J is TRBJ1-2; D might be TRBD1 (5 bases). Germline values: CDR1 MDHEN, CDR2 SYDVKM. V was pared by 3 bases and J by 0 bases, with 8 bases between. This CDR3 is 14 amino acids long. The chain's CDR3 is CASSFDRANYGYTF. The CDR3 DNA follows: TGTGCCAGCAGTTTCGACAGAGCTAACTATGGCTACACCTTC.

The CDR3 reads CSVAEGRARKNIQYF. For the CDR3, the DNA is TGCAGCGTTGCCGAGGGGAGGGCGAGGAAAAACATTCAGTACTTC. The gene calls are TRBV29-1 and TRBJ2-4; TRBD2 aligns across 7 bases. This CDR3 is 15 amino acids long. The trim removed 4 bases at V and 4 bases at J, leaving 10 bases unmatched. Germline loops: CDR1 SQVTM, CDR2 ANQGSEA.

The V and J genes are TRBV7-7 and TRBJ2-5, with D perhaps TRBD1 or TRBD2 (5 bases each). The CDR3 extends over 15 amino acids. The germline V and J ends were trimmed by 5 bases and 5 bases, with 18 bases remaining between them. The germline V gene has CDR1 SSHAT and CDR2 FNYEAQ (reference sequence). The CDR3 reads CASSQGGTGQETQYF. The DNA for the CDR3 is TGTGCCAGCAGCCAGGGTGGGACCGGGCAGGAGACCCAGTACTTC.

The CDR3: CASSPWGGSDYEQYF. The CDR3 DNA sequence: TGTGCCAGCAGCCCCTGGGGAGGATCAGATTACGAGCAGTACTTC. The V and J genes are TRBV11-2 and TRBJ2-5, with D perhaps matching TRBD2 (6 bases). The J call may be incorrect, as the DNA end agrees better with TRBJ2-7. This CDR3 has 15 amino acids. Germline V gives CDR1 SGHAT, CDR2 FQNNGV.

This rearrangement joins TRBV30 to TRBJ2-3, with D possibly being TRBD2 (7 bases). The V and J ends lost 4 bases and 2 bases respectively, with 13 bases between them. Germline CDR1 is GTSNPN and CDR2 is SVGIG (reference sequence). CDR3 size: 14 residues. The CDR3 protein is CAWKGGGPTDTQYF. The CDR3, as DNA: TGTGCCTGGAAAGGGGGAGGGCCCACAGATACGCAGTATTTT.

The V and J genes are TRBV19 and TRBJ2-3; weak D call: TRBD1 (6 bases). Germline V gene data show CDR1 as LNHDA and CDR2 as SQIVND (reference sequence). The V gene lost 4 bases and the J gene lost 1 base, with 15 bases spanning the gap. This CDR3 has 16 residues. The CDR3 bases are TGTGCCAGTAGTACAAACAGGGTCGTACGCACAGATACGCAGTATTTT. Amino acid sequence: CASSTNRVVRTDTQYF.